The T cell receptor (beta chain) described here comes from a study of control samples from healthy donors and cancer patients. V dropped 6 bases and J dropped 0; count of bases not matched to a gene: 6. CDR1 is LNHDA and CDR2 is SQIVND in the germline V gene (reference sequence). This CDR3 is 16 amino acids long. With regard to this clone: Other DNA sequences in the same sample also yield this CDR3.

Profiled with immunoSEQ multiplex PCR; TCRdb holds only in-frame clones, not every one. The sample carries about 120,000 clones, roughly 89% recorded once. The chain joins TRBV19 to TRBJ2-2; 8 nucleotides match TRBD2. The sample comprised blood. The origin of this receptor is a man aged 25-45 years in good health. The DNA of the CDR3 is TGTGCCAGTAGCCGCCTAGCGGGCTCGAACACCGGGGAGCTGTTTTTT. It encodes CASSRLAGSNTGELFF. Filled out from reference TRBV19 and TRBJ2-2, the complete variable domain reads DGGITQSPKYLFRKEGQNVTLSCEQNLNHDAMYWYRQDPGQGLRLIYYSQIVNDFQKGDIAEGYSVSREKKESFPLTVTSAQKNPTAFYLCASSRLAGSNTGELFFGEGSRLTVL.